The subject of this entry is one T cell receptor (beta chain). The antigen is not known. The data are from a study of blood T cells in healthy people across ages. Then a second PCR, running about 6 to 12 cycles, was carried out with a sample-barcoded 5' primer and a J-beta primer mix. TCRdb re-analysed the 5' RACE reads in MiXCR, keeping a single row per CDR3 protein. The sample lists some 1.5 million distinct CDR3 sequences, roughly 28% occurring once. Study-wide points: The study regarded diversity estimates from one million T cells as underestimates. The long-lived group displayed more naive CD4+ cells, plus higher diversity, than the aged donors did. Age advanced and TCR beta diversity per million T cells fell, roughly linearly.

The authors extracted at least 5.5 micrograms of total RNA per sample. The TCR comes from a woman aged 25 to 39 in good health. The sequenced sample was blood.

The CDR3 region has the DNA TGTGCCAGCAGTTACTCGGGGTGGAGTCAAGAGACCCAGTACTTC. Encoded protein: CASSYSGWSQETQYF. The chain is built from TRBV6-6 and TRBJ2-5; D is unclear. Germline CDR1 and CDR2: MNHNY and SVGAGI (reference sequence). The CDR3 contains 15 residues. Trimming shortened V by 0 bases and J by 2 bases, and 10 bases separated the two germline ends.